This TCR beta chain was found in a study of blood T cell repertoires in COVID-19. Study-wide context: Researchers got acute and convalescent COVID-19 samples from the United States, Italy and Spain.

Sequencing used immunoSEQ multiplex PCR; TCRdb keeps in-frame clones, though not all of them. The data hold about 160,000 clones, with 80% to 90% observed a single time. The V segment lost 1 base and the J segment 7 bases; nucleotides outside the gene matches: 5. The CDR3 runs to 15 residues. Germline V gene lookup returns CDR1 LGHDT and CDR2 YNNKEL (reference sequence). The sequence was collected from a man aged 65 to 79 with acute or convalescent COVID-19. The V and J genes are TRBV3-1 (or the pseudogene TRBV3-2) and TRBJ1-4, with 8 nucleotides matching TRBD1. Sequenced input: peripheral blood. The DNA for the CDR3 is TGTGCCAGCAGCCAAGTGACAGGGGCTGGTGAAAAACTGTTTTTT. Its translation is CASSQVTGAGEKLFF.